This T cell receptor (beta chain) comes out of a study of blood T cell repertoires in COVID-19. Whole-study context: Material from acute and convalescent COVID-19 was sourced from the United States, Italy and Spain. PBMCs, B-cell-depleted T cells, or T cells were the source of the cDNA or gDNA that made up the material.

The CDR3 has 13 amino acids. Between the trimmed V and J ends, which lost 6 bases and 8 bases, there was a span of 14 bases. Looked up from germline, CDR1 is KGHSH and CDR2 is LQKENI. Original processing methods: Nucleated cell counts were estimated from reference gene primer amplification. Produced via immunoSEQ multiplex PCR; TCRdb's table is partial and in-frame only. The V and J calls and clone size were taken over from that table, and D and trimming were inferred from the DNA. The repertoire holds around 170,000 clones, with roughly nine tenths as singletons. The sample comprised peripheral blood. This TCR came from a man aged 18 to 30 who had recovered from COVID-19. The chain uses TRBV18 and TRBJ1-5; no firm D call. Written as DNA, the CDR3 is TGTGCCAGCTCTCCTGAGTTAGAGGAGCCCCAGCATTTT. Residues: CASSPELEEPQHF.